This T cell receptor (beta chain) was recovered during a study of blood T cell repertoires in COVID-19 (TCRdb year 2020). Turning to the overall study: The collaborator samples originated in the United States, Italy and Spain and spanned the acute and convalescent phases of COVID-19. The material from the prospective study consisted of cDNA or gDNA derived from T cells, B-cell-depleted T cells, or PBMCs. Subjects who had been exposed to COVID-19, were actively infected with it, or had recovered from it provided the deeply sampled blood TCRbeta repertoires that made up the dataset. The repertoires were released in a freely available public database intended as a resource for research on the immune response to SARS-CoV-2. The samples were drawn from two sources: the first 160 participants of the ongoing ImmuneRACE study, and 1,254 subjects contributed by 6 global collaborators. A de-identified subject ID, COVID-19 status, age in years and sex were almost always included in the sample metadata. Where available, HLA class I and class II types were taken from metadata supplied by the sample provider and were not determined by assay-based typing.

Collaborating institutions collected whole blood in K2EDTA tubes following their own protocols. For TCRbeta analysis, collaborator samples were shipped as frozen whole blood, as isolated PBMCs, or as DNA extracted from either sample type. According to the germline V gene (reference sequence), CDR1 reads LGHDT and CDR2 reads YNNKEL. The V end gives up 2 bases and the J end 2 bases, leaving 4 bases in the junction not matched to a gene. CDR3 length: 16 amino acids, cysteine to phenylalanine. CDR3 DNA is the only sequence kept; it has 48 bases, read in frame from the first base. This clone has just a few counts. Its antigen specificity is not known. The sample holds no much larger clone one base away, and base qualities are not on file. TCRbeta CDR3 regions were amplified from genomic DNA using the immunoSEQ Assay, a bias-controlled multiplex PCR. As for the original processing: Within the assay, amplification of reference gene primers was used to estimate how many nucleated cells each sample contained. To quantify the absolute abundance of each unique TCRbeta CDR3 rearrangement, sequence reads were collapsed and filtered. For each sample, productive Simpson clonality was calculated as the square root of Simpson's diversity index across productive rearrangements. TCRdb carries this immuneACCESS record with in-frame sequences only. Its versions omit some clonotypes, under half of them owing to an unresolved V gene in the studies checked, with the rest unexplained. D and trimming come from the DNA, and the V and J calls and clone size come from that table. This sample gives about 200,000 clones in total; 60% to 85% of them show up just once. 5.5% to 7% of the sample comes from the top ten.

On the study overall, not on this receptor specifically: Clinical and demographic metadata were provided uncurated, with the amount varying by source and participant.

Source material: peripheral blood. The TCR was taken from a woman in her 70s with acute or convalescent COVID-19. The chain uses TRBV3-1 (or the pseudogene TRBV3-2) and TRBJ2-5; 11 central nucleotides agree with TRBD1. The CDR3 loop reads CASSQTGTGGQETQYF. The sequenced DNA is TGTGCCAGCAGCCAAACCGGGACAGGGGGGCAAGAGACCCAGTACTTC.